This entry lists 10 T cell receptor beta chains sequenced from one sample in a study of blood T cells in healthy people across ages. For the second PCR, which ran for about 6 to 11 cycles, a sample-barcoded 5' primer and a J-beta primer mix were used. TCRdb ran MiXCR on the 5' RACE reads and lists one entry per CDR3 protein. The sample consists of approximately 760,000 distinct CDR3 sequences, roughly 25% of them appearing once. This sample also appeared in a second study, on T cells of mothers and their children.

Sequencing was performed on blood. These receptors were obtained from a boy between 10 and 17 years old in good health.

The genes are TRBV6-2 or TRBV6-3 and TRBJ2-1, with D perhaps matching TRBD2 (5 bases). The CDR3 is made up of 15 amino acids. The V gene lost 6 bases and the J gene lost 3 bases, with 15 bases spanning the gap. CDR1 is MNHEY, CDR2 SVGEGT, per germline. CDR3 nucleotides: TGTGCCAGCAGCTTAGCGTCCCTCCTCTACAATGAGCAGTTCTTC. Residues: CASSLASLLYNEQFF.

This clonotype was observed a handful of times. The rearrangement joins TRBV20-1 to TRBJ2-5, with TRBD2 matching 14 bases. Looked up from germline, CDR1 is DFQATT and CDR2 is SNEGSKA (reference sequence). After removal of 0 bases from V and 4 bases from J, the junction contained 7 bases not matched to a gene. The CDR3 loop spans 17 amino acids. CDR3 loop: CSARDSGTSGRPETQYF. In nucleotides, the CDR3 is TGCAGTGCTAGAGATTCCGGGACTAGCGGGAGACCAGAGACCCAGTACTTC.

The chain recombines TRBV19 with TRBJ2-3; 7 bases line up with TRBD2. The CDR3 totals 16 residues. Per germline, CDR1 LNHDA and CDR2 SQIVND (reference sequence). With V trimmed by 5 bases and J by 2 bases, 10 bases remained unmatched. The CDR3 loop reads CASSYQRDLLTDTQYF. The CDR3 coding sequence is TGTGCCAGTAGTTACCAGCGGGACCTCCTCACAGATACGCAGTATTTT.

In this sample, this clonotype turned up a few times. This chain uses TRBV29-1 with TRBJ1-4; TRBD1 matches 8 bases. The V gene end was trimmed by 5 bases and the J gene end by 7 bases; junction bases not matched to a gene: 6. Germline CDR1 is SQVTM and CDR2 is ANQGSEA. The CDR3 is made up of 13 amino acids. For the CDR3, the DNA is TGCAGCGTTTTGACAGGGGTTAGTGAAAAACTGTTTTTT. It yields the protein CSVLTGVSEKLFF.

This rearrangement joins TRBV7-9 to TRBJ2-5, with 11 bases that match TRBD1. Near its end, the DNA agrees better with TRBJ2-7, so the J call may be wrong. This CDR3 contains 19 residues. The germline gives CDR1 SEHNR, CDR2 FQNEAQ (reference sequence). The CDR3 DNA follows: TGTGCCAGCAGCTTAGCCGGGACAGGGGGTCCTGCACAGTACTACGAGCAGTACTTC. This gives the protein CASSLAGTGGPAQYYEQYF.

Only a few counts were recorded for this clonotype. The rearrangement joins TRBV18 to TRBJ2-1, with TRBD1 as a possible D gene (5 bases). TRBJ2-5 matches the DNA end more closely, so the J call is doubtful. There are 16 residues in the CDR3. Looked up from germline, CDR1 is KGHSH and CDR2 is LQKENI. In DNA form, the CDR3 reads TGTGCCAGCTCACCACCTCAGCCTAAAAACAGGGAGACCCAGTACTTC. It codes for CASSPPQPKNRETQYF.

The chain recombines TRBV7-2 with TRBJ2-5; a weak D match, TRBD2 (6 bases). The DNA end is a closer match to TRBJ2-1, so the J assignment may be wrong. The CDR3 is 13 amino acids. The germline V gene encodes CDR1 SGHTA and CDR2 FQGNSA. The CDR3 coding sequence is TGTGCCAGCAGCTCGGGGGTTAGTAATGAGCAGTTCTTC. It is translated as CASSSGVSNEQFF.

This clonotype was picked up many times. The chain has TRBV29-1 and TRBJ1-1; 7 bases fit TRBD1. V shed 3 bases and J 1 base; nucleotides not matched to a gene: 2. Germline CDR1 is SQVTM and CDR2 is ANQGSEA. CDR3 size: 13 residues. The CDR3 loop reads CSVDRGGNTEAFF. The CDR3 nucleotides are TGCAGCGTTGACAGGGGGGGGAACACTGAAGCTTTCTTT.

The table lists this clonotype with a few counts. The DNA of the CDR3 is TGTGCCAGCAGGACTCAGGGGGAGGTAAATGAGCAGTTCTTC. Its translation is CASRTQGEVNEQFF. The rearrangement links TRBV7-9 to TRBJ2-1; a weak D match, TRBD1 (7 bases). The V end was cut by 6 bases, the J end by 7 bases, with 16 bases between. Germline CDR1 is SEHNR and CDR2 is FQNEAQ (reference sequence). There are 14 residues in the CDR3.

V usage is TRBV12-3 or TRBV12-4 and J usage is TRBJ1-2; D might be TRBD1 (6 bases). Trimming cost V 4 bases and J 2 bases, with 20 bases left between them. The CDR3 totals 17 residues. The CDR3 here is CASSSVKTGSLNYGYTF. The CDR3 DNA is TGTGCCAGCAGTTCGGTTAAAACAGGGTCCCTCAACTATGGCTACACCTTC.